This T cell receptor beta chain stems from a study of blood T cell repertoires in COVID-19. Only in-frame clones appear in the TCRdb table, and some are missing; sequencing was by immunoSEQ multiplex PCR. The sample records 140,000 to 150,000 clones, around 80% being singletons. CDR1 LGHNA and CDR2 YSLEER come from the germline V gene. This CDR3 region has 16 residues. V lost 0 bases to trimming and J lost 3 bases, with 11 bases between them. This receptor was obtained from a woman between 50 and 59 years old with acute or convalescent COVID-19. The sequencing sample was made of peripheral blood. The rearrangement joins TRBV4-3 to TRBJ1-4; possibly TRBD1 for D (6 bases). CDR3 coding DNA: TGCGCCAGCAGCCAAGATGAGGCAGGGGCTAATGAAAAACTGTTTTTT. This sequence encodes CASSQDEAGANEKLFF.